This is a list of T cell receptor beta chains from one sample in a study of T cells in Graves' hyperthyroidism and ophthalmopathy. TCRdb re-called the multiplex PCR reads through MiXCR, storing one row per CDR3 protein. The repertoire holds 300,000 to 350,000 distinct CDR3 sequences, with about 20% as singletons. Sequencing input: blood. The receptors shown here come from a woman between 50 and 59 years old with Graves' hyperthyroidism. CDR3s include the opening cysteine and the closing phenylalanine or tryptophan. A D gene is named only where the DNA matches it firmly. For some rows the clone size is stated as once, few or many, or as a class when expanded; others skip it.

CDR3 DNA: TGTGCCGGCTCCAGTCGAAACACCATATATTTT
CDR3 protein: CAGSSRNTIYF
V gene: TRBV12-3/TRBV12-4
J gene: TRBJ1-3
clone size: -
D gene: -

CDR3 DNA: TGCGCCAGCAGCTTTCCAAACCCGAACACCGGGGAGCTGTTTTTT
CDR3 protein: CASSFPNPNTGELFF
V gene: TRBV5-1
J gene: TRBJ2-2
clone size: few
D gene: -

CDR3 DNA: TGTGCCAGCAGCCGAGGGACAGAGAGCTACGAGCAGTACTTC
CDR3 protein: CASSRGTESYEQYF
V gene: TRBV12-3/TRBV12-4
J gene: TRBJ2-7
clone size: many
D gene: TRBD1

CDR3 DNA: TGTGCCTGGAGTTCTTCTTCGGACAGGGGGCCTGAAGCTTTCTTT
CDR3 protein: CAWSSSSDRGPEAFF
V gene: TRBV30
J gene: TRBJ1-1
clone size: many
D gene: TRBD1

CDR3 DNA: TGTGCCAGCAGTGAATACGGAGAGACCCAGTACTTC
CDR3 protein: CASSEYGETQYF
V gene: TRBV6-1
J gene: TRBJ2-5
clone size: many
D gene: -

CDR3 DNA: TGTGCCAGCAGCCGGACGGATTCCCGCAATGAGCAGTTCTTC
CDR3 protein: CASSRTDSRNEQFF
V gene: TRBV27
J gene: TRBJ2-1
clone size: many
D gene: -

CDR3 DNA: TGTGCCAGCAGTTGGGGGGACAGGGTAAACTATGGCTACACCTTC
CDR3 protein: CASSWGDRVNYGYTF
V gene: TRBV28
J gene: TRBJ1-2
clone size: -
D gene: TRBD1

CDR3 DNA: TGCAGCGTTTCGGACATGACCGGGGAGCTGTTTTTT
CDR3 protein: CSVSDMTGELFF
V gene: TRBV29-1
J gene: TRBJ2-2
clone size: -
D gene: -

CDR3 DNA: TGTGCCAGCAGCGACCCCATCGGGGGGCCCCACGAGCAGTACTTC
CDR3 protein: CASSDPIGGPHEQYF
V gene: TRBV7-9
J gene: TRBJ2-7
clone size: -
D gene: -

CDR3 DNA: TGTGCCAGCAGCCCACCAGGGGAAAGGTACACCTTC
CDR3 protein: CASSPPGERYTF
V gene: TRBV11-2
J gene: TRBJ1-2
clone size: few
D gene: -

CDR3 DNA: TGTGCCAGCAGCTTGGGGAGCGGGGGGGCCCGGGCAGATACGCAGTATTTT
CDR3 protein: CASSLGSGGARADTQYF
V gene: TRBV7-9
J gene: TRBJ2-3
clone size: -
D gene: TRBD2

CDR3 DNA: TGTGCCAGCTCACCATCCGGCAGTCCTGGAAACACCATATATTTT
CDR3 protein: CASSPSGSPGNTIYF
V gene: TRBV18
J gene: TRBJ1-3
clone size: many
D gene: -

CDR3 DNA: TGTGCCAGCAGCCGACTCTCTACAGGGAACACTGAAGCTTTCTTT
CDR3 protein: CASSRLSTGNTEAFF
V gene: TRBV14
J gene: TRBJ1-1
clone size: few
D gene: -

CDR3 DNA: TGTGCCAGCCTGGGGAGGGTAGTGGGCCTCTCCTACGAGCAGTACTTC
CDR3 protein: CASLGRVVGLSYEQYF
V gene: TRBV28
J gene: TRBJ2-7
clone size: many
D gene: TRBD2

CDR3 DNA: TGTGCCAGCAGTCTTTTTCCGGGGAATGAAAAACTGTTTTTT
CDR3 protein: CASSLFPGNEKLFF
V gene: TRBV12-3/TRBV12-4
J gene: TRBJ1-4
clone size: many
D gene: -

CDR3 DNA: TGTGCCAGCAGTCTAGAGCGGGAGACGAGCGAGCAGTACTTC
CDR3 protein: CASSLERETSEQYF
V gene: TRBV12-3/TRBV12-4
J gene: TRBJ2-7
clone size: many
D gene: TRBD2

CDR3 DNA: TGCAGTGCGCAGACTAGCGGGAGGTACGAGCAGTACTTC
CDR3 protein: CSAQTSGRYEQYF
V gene: TRBV20-1
J gene: TRBJ2-7
clone size: many
D gene: TRBD2

CDR3 DNA: TGTGCCAGCTCACCACCCCTGCACACCGGGGAGCTGTTTTTT
CDR3 protein: CASSPPLHTGELFF
V gene: TRBV18
J gene: TRBJ2-2
clone size: few
D gene: -

CDR3 DNA: TGTGCCTGGAGCGATACCACTGAAGCTTTCTTT
CDR3 protein: CAWSDTTEAFF
V gene: TRBV30
J gene: TRBJ1-1
clone size: many
D gene: -

CDR3 DNA: TGCAGCGTTGTTCCGGGAAGCTCCTACAATGAGCAGTTCTTC
CDR3 protein: CSVVPGSSYNEQFF
V gene: TRBV29-1
J gene: TRBJ2-1
clone size: -
D gene: -

CDR3 DNA: TGTGCCAGCCTCTGGGGCACTGAAGCTTTCTTT
CDR3 protein: CASLWGTEAFF
V gene: TRBV6-1
J gene: TRBJ1-1
clone size: few
D gene: -

CDR3 DNA: TGTGCCAGCAGCTTGGTAGGCACAGTGAACACTGAAGCTTTCTTT
CDR3 protein: CASSLVGTVNTEAFF
V gene: TRBV5-6
J gene: TRBJ1-1
clone size: -
D gene: -

CDR3 DNA: TGTGCCAGTAGTATGGGGACTAGCGGGAGCAATGAGCAGTTCTTC
CDR3 protein: CASSMGTSGSNEQFF
V gene: TRBV19
J gene: TRBJ2-1
clone size: -
D gene: TRBD2

CDR3 DNA: TGCGCCAGCAGCGCGCAGGGGAGCTCCTACAATGAGCAGTTCTTC
CDR3 protein: CASSAQGSSYNEQFF
V gene: TRBV5-1
J gene: TRBJ2-1
clone size: many
D gene: -

CDR3 DNA: TGTGCCAGCAGCCCCGATCCGCGGGGAGAGACCCAGTACTTC
CDR3 protein: CASSPDPRGETQYF
V gene: TRBV3-1
J gene: TRBJ2-5
clone size: few
D gene: -

CDR3 DNA: TGTGCCAGCCCCGAACGGACAGGGAGTCAAGAGACCCAGTACTTC
CDR3 protein: CASPERTGSQETQYF
V gene: TRBV2
J gene: TRBJ2-5
clone size: -
D gene: TRBD1

CDR3 DNA: TGTGCCAGCAGCTTAGACTACCTTGGGGGAACACAAGAGACCCAGTACTTC
CDR3 protein: CASSLDYLGGTQETQYF
V gene: TRBV7-2
J gene: TRBJ2-5
clone size: many
D gene: -

CDR3 DNA: TGTGCCAGCAGGGGGACAGACTCGAACACTGAAGCTTTCTTT
CDR3 protein: CASRGTDSNTEAFF
V gene: TRBV3-1
J gene: TRBJ1-1
clone size: -
D gene: TRBD1

CDR3 DNA: TGTGCCAGCATCGATCCTAACACCGGGGAGCTGTTTTTT
CDR3 protein: CASIDPNTGELFF
V gene: TRBV7-9
J gene: TRBJ2-2
clone size: -
D gene: -

CDR3 DNA: TGTGCCATCAGTGAGTCGCTGCAGGGTGAGACCCAGTACTTC
CDR3 protein: CAISESLQGETQYF
V gene: TRBV10-3
J gene: TRBJ2-5
clone size: few
D gene: -

CDR3 DNA: TGTGCCAGCAGTGGACTAGCGAAACCCTACGAGCAGTACTTC
CDR3 protein: CASSGLAKPYEQYF
V gene: TRBV2
J gene: TRBJ2-7
clone size: -
D gene: TRBD2

CDR3 DNA: TGTGCTAGTGGTTCAACTCAATACAATGAGCAGTTCTTC
CDR3 protein: CASGSTQYNEQFF
V gene: TRBV12-5
J gene: TRBJ2-1
clone size: -
D gene: -

CDR3 DNA: TGTGCCAGCAGTTACATAGGACAGGGGGCAGGGACCGGGGAGCTGTTTTTT
CDR3 protein: CASSYIGQGAGTGELFF
V gene: TRBV6-5
J gene: TRBJ2-2
clone size: -
D gene: TRBD1

CDR3 DNA: TGTGCCAGCAGTCAAAACAGGGAAGAAGCTTTCTTT
CDR3 protein: CASSQNREEAFF
V gene: TRBV6-1
J gene: TRBJ1-1
clone size: many
D gene: -

CDR3 DNA: TGCAGAGCTCACGATAACGCAGGGAGCTCCTACAATGAGCAGTTCTTC
CDR3 protein: CRAHDNAGSSYNEQFF
V gene: TRBV20-1
J gene: TRBJ2-1
clone size: few
D gene: -

CDR3 DNA: TGCGCCAGCAGCCCGGGGACCGCCGCCCTCAATGAGCAGTTCTTC
CDR3 protein: CASSPGTAALNEQFF
V gene: TRBV5-1
J gene: TRBJ2-1
clone size: few
D gene: -

CDR3 DNA: TGTGCCACCACCCAAACGTGGGCGAACACTGAAGCTTTCTTT
CDR3 protein: CATTQTWANTEAFF
V gene: TRBV19
J gene: TRBJ1-1
clone size: many
D gene: -

CDR3 DNA: TGTGCCAGCAGCCCCGGACAGGGCATCGGGGAGCTGTTTTTT
CDR3 protein: CASSPGQGIGELFF
V gene: TRBV11-2
J gene: TRBJ2-2
clone size: few
D gene: TRBD1

CDR3 DNA: TGTGCCAGCAGCTCACCAGCGGACGGGATCTCCTACAATGAGCAGTTCTTC
CDR3 protein: CASSSPADGISYNEQFF
V gene: TRBV7-9
J gene: TRBJ2-1
clone size: few
D gene: -

CDR3 DNA: TGTGCCAGCAGCGTAGGAACCGGGGGATTGAACTATGGCTACACCTTC
CDR3 protein: CASSVGTGGLNYGYTF
V gene: TRBV9
J gene: TRBJ1-2
clone size: few
D gene: -

CDR3 DNA: TGTGCCAGTAGTCATCCCCCCGGCTTGAACACTGAAGCTTTCTTT
CDR3 protein: CASSHPPGLNTEAFF
V gene: TRBV19
J gene: TRBJ1-1
clone size: -
D gene: -

CDR3 DNA: TGTGCCAGCAACGACGGGGGACCCAAATACGAGCAGTACTTC
CDR3 protein: CASNDGGPKYEQYF
V gene: TRBV7-9
J gene: TRBJ2-7
clone size: many
D gene: -

CDR3 DNA: TGTGCCAGCAGCCAAGCCCTAGCGGGAGTAGATGAGCAGTTCTTC
CDR3 protein: CASSQALAGVDEQFF
V gene: TRBV4-2
J gene: TRBJ2-1
clone size: few
D gene: TRBD2

CDR3 DNA: TGTGCCAGCAGTCTGACAGGGGCTGGCACAGATACGCAGTATTTT
CDR3 protein: CASSLTGAGTDTQYF
V gene: TRBV3-1
J gene: TRBJ2-3
clone size: many
D gene: TRBD1

CDR3 DNA: TGCAGTGCTAGTAATGGAAGGGGCTACACCTTC
CDR3 protein: CSASNGRGYTF
V gene: TRBV20-1
J gene: TRBJ1-2
clone size: -
D gene: -